One sample yielded the 23 T cell receptor beta chains listed below, sequenced in a study of CXCR3-negative and CXCR3-positive naive CD8 T cells. Overall study results and limits: TRB CDR3s were more hydrophobic in CXCR3-positive than in CXCR3-negative naive cells.

Their recognized antigens are unknown. The authors prepared UMI-labeled TRB cDNA libraries by 5' RACE. TCRdb derives one entry per CDR3 protein from the 5' RACE reads, leaving out DNA. The listing records some 99,000 distinct CDR3 sequences. Sample: naive CXCR3+ CD8+ T cells from blood. The sample's subset: CD45RO-CCR7+CD27+CD95- naive CD8+ T cells expressing CXCR3 (TNR3+). These receptors all come from a human donor in good health. Some clones in this sample may be carry-over from other donors' samples.

The V and J genes are TRBV11-3 and TRBJ2-7. Germline loops: CDR1 SGHNT, CDR2 YENEEA. The CDR3 has 13 residues. The CDR3 here is CASSDRTSYEQYF.

The chain uses TRBV4-3 and TRBJ2-1; TCRdb's D call, TRBD1, is unchecked because there is no DNA. The CDR3 runs 16 residues. Germline CDR1 reads LGHNA; CDR2 reads YSLEER. This chain's CDR3 is CASSLTWDRGLNEQFF.

The chain joins TRBV7-2 to TRBJ1-2; as DNA is missing, the TRBD1 call by TCRdb cannot be tested. Looked up from germline, CDR1 is SGHTA and CDR2 is FQGNSA. CDR3 length equals 14 residues. The CDR3 loop reads CASSPSSPYLGYTF.

V gene TRBV7-6 combines with J gene TRBJ2-3; TCRdb designates TRBD2, a call that cannot be tested without DNA. The CDR3 loop spans 15 amino acids. Per germline, CDR1 SGHVS and CDR2 FNYEAQ. The CDR3 protein is CASSFWLEGPDTQYF.

V usage is TRBV27 and J usage is TRBJ2-1; checking the TCRdb D call of TRBD1 is not possible without DNA. CDR1 is MNHEY and CDR2 is SMNVEV in the germline V gene (reference sequence). This CDR3 contains 15 residues. The CDR3 spells CASSSGDGFFNEQFF.

V and J are TRBV7-9 and TRBJ1-5; TCRdb lists TRBD1, though no DNA is available to test this call. The CDR3 loop spans 15 amino acids. CDR1 and CDR2 (germline): SEHNR, FQNEAQ (reference sequence). The CDR3 loop is CASSSGQGANQPQHF.

The chain links TRBV7-2 to TRBJ2-5; TCRdb's D gene call, TRBD1, goes unchecked for lack of DNA. CDR1 and CDR2 (germline): SGHTA, FQGNSA. The CDR3 loop spans 14 amino acids. The CDR3 reads CASSISGGVETQYF.

CDR3 protein: CASSYPKTRDRESPPSNEQFF. V and J are TRBV6-5 and TRBJ2-1; lacking DNA, the TRBD1 call made by TCRdb goes unchecked. CDR1 is MNHEY and CDR2 is SVGAGI in the germline V gene. CDR3 length equals 21 residues.

The chain links TRBV3-1 to TRBJ2-5. Germline-derived CDR1 and CDR2 are LGHDT and YNNKEL (reference sequence). The CDR3 sequence is 13 residues long. The CDR3 loop reads CASSQDSGETQYF.

This chain joins TRBV19 and TRBJ2-7; absent DNA, TCRdb's TRBD1 call cannot be checked. There are 15 residues in the CDR3. Germline V lookup: CDR1 LNHDA, CDR2 SQIVND (reference sequence). CDR3 sequence: CASSLGQAGFYEQYF.

The rearrangement uses TRBV14 and TRBJ2-1; without DNA, the TCRdb call of TRBD2 cannot be checked. From germline, CDR1 is SGHDN and CDR2 FVKESK. The CDR3 loop spans 20 amino acids. The CDR3 reads CASSPGLAGALLPSYNEQFF.

V usage is TRBV28 and J usage is TRBJ2-1. The CDR3 is 11 residues long. Germline V gene lookup returns CDR1 MDHEN and CDR2 SYDVKM. This chain's CDR3 is CASSWTEEQFF. The whole variable domain, remainder taken from reference TRBV28 and TRBJ2-1, is DVKVTQSSRYLVKRTGEKVFLECVQDMDHENMFWYRQDPGLGLRLIYFSYDVKMKEKGDIPEGYSVSREKKERFSLILESASTNQTSMYLCASSWTEEQFFGPGTRLTVL.

This CDR3 reads CASKSNSYEQYF. V and J are TRBV28 and TRBJ2-7. The germline CDR1 and CDR2 sequences are MDHEN and SYDVKM. The CDR3 consists of 12 residues.

The chain links TRBV7-9 to TRBJ1-1. This CDR3 comprises 14 residues. Per the germline V gene, CDR1 is SEHNR and CDR2 is FQNEAQ (reference sequence). This CDR3 reads CASSSVTEGLGSFF.

This chain joins TRBV7-6 and TRBJ1-2; TCRdb's D call, TRBD1, is unchecked because there is no DNA. The CDR3 contains 17 residues. Germline CDR1 reads SGHVS; CDR2 reads FNYEAQ. The CDR3 here is CASSAQGRTGRSYGYTF.

The V gene is TRBV7-9, the J gene TRBJ2-7; with no DNA, the TCRdb D assignment of TRBD1 cannot be verified. The germline gives CDR1 SEHNR, CDR2 FQNEAQ (reference sequence). The length of the CDR3 is 15 residues. CDR3 protein: CASSPRDRSTYEQYF.

This chain links TRBV4-1 with TRBJ1-1; TCRdb's D call of TRBD1 is untestable without DNA. This CDR3 has 15 amino acids. Germline CDR1 reads MGHRA; CDR2 reads YSYEKL. Here the CDR3 reads CASSQSPGANTEAFF.

The V call is TRBV29-1, the J call TRBJ2-2; the D gene TCRdb calls, TRBD2, cannot be checked with no DNA. The CDR3 runs 16 residues. CDR1 is SQVTM, CDR2 ANQGSEA, per germline. This CDR3 is CSVGGGASGSTGELFF.

The chain joins TRBV5-1 to TRBJ2-1; TCRdb's assignment of TRBD2 cannot be checked, as there is no DNA. This CDR3 spans 15 amino acids. Germline V gene data show CDR1 as SGHRS and CDR2 as YFSETQ. CDR3 in amino acids: CASSPEGPQVGEQFF.

CDR3 region: CASSPRDRNEQFF. V is TRBV7-9 and J is TRBJ2-1; TCRdb's D call of TRBD1 is untestable without DNA. The CDR3 is 13 residues long. Germline V gives CDR1 SEHNR, CDR2 FQNEAQ (reference sequence).

The V and J genes are TRBV29-1 and TRBJ2-5; no DNA is available, so the TRBD1 call from TCRdb remains unchecked. The CDR3 covers 14 residues. CDR1 SQVTM and CDR2 ANQGSEA come from the germline V gene. This CDR3 is CSVEGTETQETQYF.

This chain uses TRBV12-3 or TRBV12-4 with TRBJ2-7. The CDR3 extends over 12 amino acids. CDR3 loop: CASSWSSYEEYF.

The rearrangement joins TRBV7-8 to TRBJ2-7; the TCRdb call, TRBD1, lacks DNA for checking. The CDR3 is 15 amino acids. CDR1 is SGHVS, CDR2 FQNEAQ, per germline. Here the CDR3 reads CASSHPVPRLSEQYF.